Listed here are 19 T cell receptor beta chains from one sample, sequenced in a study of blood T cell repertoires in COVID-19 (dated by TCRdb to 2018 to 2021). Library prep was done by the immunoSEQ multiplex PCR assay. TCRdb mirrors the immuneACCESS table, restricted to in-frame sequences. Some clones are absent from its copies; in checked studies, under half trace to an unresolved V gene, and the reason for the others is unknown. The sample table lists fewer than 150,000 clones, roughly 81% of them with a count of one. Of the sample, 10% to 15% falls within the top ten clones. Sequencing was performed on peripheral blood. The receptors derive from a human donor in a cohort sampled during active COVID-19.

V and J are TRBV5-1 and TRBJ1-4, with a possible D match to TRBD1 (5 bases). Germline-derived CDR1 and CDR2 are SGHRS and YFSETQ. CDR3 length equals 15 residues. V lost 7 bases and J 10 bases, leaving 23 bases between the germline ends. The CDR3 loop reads CASSSGERLGGKLFF. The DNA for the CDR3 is TGCGCCAGCTCGTCCGGGGAACGCTTGGGGGGAAAACTGTTTTTT. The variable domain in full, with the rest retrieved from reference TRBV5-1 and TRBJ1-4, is KAGVTQTPRYLIKTRGQQVTLSCSPISGHRSVSWYQQTPGQGLQFLFEYFSETQRNKGNFPGRFSGRQFSNSRSEMNVSTLELGDSALYLCASSSGERLGGKLFFGSGTQLSVL.

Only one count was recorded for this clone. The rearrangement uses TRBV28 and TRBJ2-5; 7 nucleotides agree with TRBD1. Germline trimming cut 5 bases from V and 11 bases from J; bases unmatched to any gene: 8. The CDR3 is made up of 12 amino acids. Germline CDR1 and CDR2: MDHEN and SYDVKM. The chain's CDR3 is CASSADRVRQYF. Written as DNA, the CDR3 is TGTGCCAGCAGTGCCGACAGGGTCCGGCAGTACTTC.

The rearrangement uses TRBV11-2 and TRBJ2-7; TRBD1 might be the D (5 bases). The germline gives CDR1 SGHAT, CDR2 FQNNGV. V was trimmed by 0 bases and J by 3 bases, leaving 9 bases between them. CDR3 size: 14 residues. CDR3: CASSLEPGNYEQYF. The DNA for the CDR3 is TGTGCCAGCAGCTTAGAACCAGGGAACTACGAGCAGTACTTC.

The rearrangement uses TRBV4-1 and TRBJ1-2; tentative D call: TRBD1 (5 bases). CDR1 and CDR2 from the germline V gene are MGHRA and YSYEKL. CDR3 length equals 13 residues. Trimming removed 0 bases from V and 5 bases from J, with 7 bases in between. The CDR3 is CASSQDPGYGYTF. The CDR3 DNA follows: TGCGCCAGCAGCCAAGATCCAGGGTATGGCTACACCTTC.

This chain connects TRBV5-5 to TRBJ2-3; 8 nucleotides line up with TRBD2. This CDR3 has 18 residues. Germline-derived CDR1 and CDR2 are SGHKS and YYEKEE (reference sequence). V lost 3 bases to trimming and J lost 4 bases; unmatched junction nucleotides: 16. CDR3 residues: CASSSRVRRGAGADTQYF. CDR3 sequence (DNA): TGTGCCAGCAGCTCGAGGGTTCGGCGGGGGGCCGGGGCAGATACGCAGTATTTT.

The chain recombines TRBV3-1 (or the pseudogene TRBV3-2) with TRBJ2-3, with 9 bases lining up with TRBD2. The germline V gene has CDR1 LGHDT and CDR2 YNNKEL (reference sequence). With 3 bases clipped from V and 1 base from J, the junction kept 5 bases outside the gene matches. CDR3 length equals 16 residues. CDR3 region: CASSQTSGGRTDTQYF. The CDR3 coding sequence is TGTGCCAGCAGCCAGACAAGCGGGGGGCGCACAGATACGCAGTATTTT.

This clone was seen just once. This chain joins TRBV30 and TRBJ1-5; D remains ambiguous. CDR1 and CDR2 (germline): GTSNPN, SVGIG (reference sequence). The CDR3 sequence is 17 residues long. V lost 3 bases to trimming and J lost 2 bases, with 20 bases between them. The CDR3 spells CAWSPAAGSIGNQPQHF. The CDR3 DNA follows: TGTGCCTGGAGCCCCGCGGCGGGATCAATCGGCAATCAGCCCCAGCATTTT.

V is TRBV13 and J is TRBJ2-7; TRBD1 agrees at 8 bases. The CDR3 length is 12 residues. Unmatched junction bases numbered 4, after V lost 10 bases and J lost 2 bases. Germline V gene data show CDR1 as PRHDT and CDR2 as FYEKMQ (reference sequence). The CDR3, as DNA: TGTGCCACCGGGGACAGGACCTACGAGCAGTACTTC. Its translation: CATGDRTYEQYF.

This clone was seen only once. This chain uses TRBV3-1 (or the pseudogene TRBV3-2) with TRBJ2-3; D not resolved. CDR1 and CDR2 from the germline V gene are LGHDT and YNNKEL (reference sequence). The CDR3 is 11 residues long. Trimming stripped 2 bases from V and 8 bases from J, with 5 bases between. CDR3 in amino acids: CASSQISTQYF. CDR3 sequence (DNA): TGTGCCAGCAGCCAAATCTCTACGCAGTATTTT.

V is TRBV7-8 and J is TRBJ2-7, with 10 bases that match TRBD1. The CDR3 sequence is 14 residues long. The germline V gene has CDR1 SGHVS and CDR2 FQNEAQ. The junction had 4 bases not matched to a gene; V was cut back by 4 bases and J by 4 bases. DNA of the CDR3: TGTGCCAGCAGCTCCGGACAGGGGGTATACGAGCAGTACTTC. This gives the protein CASSSGQGVYEQYF.

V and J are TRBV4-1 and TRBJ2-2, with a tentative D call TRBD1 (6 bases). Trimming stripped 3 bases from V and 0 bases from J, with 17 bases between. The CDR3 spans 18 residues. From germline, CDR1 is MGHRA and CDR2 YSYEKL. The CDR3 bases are TGCGCCAGCAGCCACCAACTCTCCGGGACAACGAACACCGGGGAGCTGTTTTTT. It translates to CASSHQLSGTTNTGELFF.

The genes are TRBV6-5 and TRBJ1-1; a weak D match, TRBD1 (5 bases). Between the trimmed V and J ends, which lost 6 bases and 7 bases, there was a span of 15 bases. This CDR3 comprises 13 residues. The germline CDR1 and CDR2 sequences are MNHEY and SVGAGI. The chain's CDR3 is CASSNLRTIEAFF. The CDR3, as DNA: TGTGCCAGCAGCAACCTCCGGACAATTGAAGCTTTCTTT.

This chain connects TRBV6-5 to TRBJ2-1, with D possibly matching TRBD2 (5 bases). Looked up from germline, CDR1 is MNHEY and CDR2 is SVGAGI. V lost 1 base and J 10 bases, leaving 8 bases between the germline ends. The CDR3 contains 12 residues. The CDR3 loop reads CASSYYGEEQFF. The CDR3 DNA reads TGTGCCAGCAGTTACTACGGGGAAGAGCAGTTCTTC.

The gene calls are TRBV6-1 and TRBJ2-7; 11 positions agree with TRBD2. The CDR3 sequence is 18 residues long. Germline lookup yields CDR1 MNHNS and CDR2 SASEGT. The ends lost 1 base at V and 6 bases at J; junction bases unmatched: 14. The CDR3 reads CASSEDSGGAASMSEQYF. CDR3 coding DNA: TGTGCCAGCAGTGAAGATAGCGGGGGGGCCGCAAGTATGAGCGAGCAGTACTTC.

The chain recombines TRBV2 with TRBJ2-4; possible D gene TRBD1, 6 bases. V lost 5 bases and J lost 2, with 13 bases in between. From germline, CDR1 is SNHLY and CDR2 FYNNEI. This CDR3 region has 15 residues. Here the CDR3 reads CASSSEGTPKNIQYF. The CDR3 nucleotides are TGTGCCAGCAGTTCAGAAGGGACACCCAAAAACATTCAGTACTTC. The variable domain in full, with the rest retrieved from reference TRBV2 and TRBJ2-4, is EPEVTQTPSHQVTQMGQEVILRCVPISNHLYFYWYRQILGQKVEFLVSFYNNEISEKSEIFDDQFSVERPDGSNFTLKIRSTKLEDSAMYFCASSSEGTPKNIQYFGAGTRLSVL.

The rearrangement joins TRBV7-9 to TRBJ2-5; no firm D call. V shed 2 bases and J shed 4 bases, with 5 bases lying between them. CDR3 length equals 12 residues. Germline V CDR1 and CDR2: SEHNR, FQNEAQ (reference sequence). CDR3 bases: TGTGCCAGCAGCTTACCGCGAGAGACCCAGTACTTC. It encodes CASSLPRETQYF.

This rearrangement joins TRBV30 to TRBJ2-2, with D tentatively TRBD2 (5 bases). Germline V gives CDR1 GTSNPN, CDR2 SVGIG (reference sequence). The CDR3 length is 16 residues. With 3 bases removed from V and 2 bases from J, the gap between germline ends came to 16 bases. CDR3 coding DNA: TGTGCCTGGAGGCCGGGGAGAACCGGCAACACCGGGGAGCTGTTTTTT. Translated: CAWRPGRTGNTGELFF.

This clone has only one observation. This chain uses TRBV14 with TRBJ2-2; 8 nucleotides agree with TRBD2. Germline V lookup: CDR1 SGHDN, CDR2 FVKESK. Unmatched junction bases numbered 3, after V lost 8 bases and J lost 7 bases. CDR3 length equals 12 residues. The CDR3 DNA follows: TGTGCCAGCCGGGGGGGCTTCGGGGAGCTGTTTTTT. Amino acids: CASRGGFGELFF.

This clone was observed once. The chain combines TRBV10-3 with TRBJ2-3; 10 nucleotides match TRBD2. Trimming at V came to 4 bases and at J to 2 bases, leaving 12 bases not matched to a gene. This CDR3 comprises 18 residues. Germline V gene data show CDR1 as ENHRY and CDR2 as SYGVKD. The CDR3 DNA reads TGTGCCATCAGTGGTGGTAGCGGGGGGCCCCGCTACACAGATACGCAGTATTTT. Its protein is CAISGGSGGPRYTDTQYF.